This T cell receptor beta chain derives from a study of blood T cell repertoires in COVID-19. Study-wide background: The analysed material was cDNA or gDNA that came from T cells, B-cell-depleted T cells, or PBMCs.

The protocol was immunoSEQ multiplex PCR, while the TCRdb copy is restricted to in-frame clones and leaves out a portion. The sample has about 54,000 clones; roughly nine tenths are singletons. The germline V gene encodes CDR1 LGHNA and CDR2 YSLEER. With 3 bases clipped from V and 4 bases from J, the junction kept 11 bases outside the gene matches. The CDR3 loop spans 16 amino acids. What was sequenced was peripheral blood. The gene calls are TRBV4-3 and TRBJ2-7; 8 bases agree with TRBD1. The sequence was collected from a woman in her 40s with active COVID-19. CDR3: CASSHSATGEGYEQYF. CDR3 in DNA: TGCGCCAGCAGCCATTCCGCGACAGGGGAAGGGTACGAGCAGTACTTC.